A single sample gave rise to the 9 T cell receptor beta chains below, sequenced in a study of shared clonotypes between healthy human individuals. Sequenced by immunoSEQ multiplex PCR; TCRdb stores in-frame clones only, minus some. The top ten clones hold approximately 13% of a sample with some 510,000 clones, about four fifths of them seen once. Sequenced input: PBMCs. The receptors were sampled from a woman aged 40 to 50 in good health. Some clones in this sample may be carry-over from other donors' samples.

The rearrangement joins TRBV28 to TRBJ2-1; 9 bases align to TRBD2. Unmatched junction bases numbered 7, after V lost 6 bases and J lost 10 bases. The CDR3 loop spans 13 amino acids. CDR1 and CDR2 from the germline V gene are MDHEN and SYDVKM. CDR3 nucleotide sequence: TGTGCCAGCAGCCCTCTTACTAGCGGGGAGCAGTTCTTC. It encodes CASSPLTSGEQFF. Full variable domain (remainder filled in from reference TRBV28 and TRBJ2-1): DVKVTQSSRYLVKRTGEKVFLECVQDMDHENMFWYRQDPGLGLRLIYFSYDVKMKEKGDIPEGYSVSREKKERFSLILESASTNQTSMYLCASSPLTSGEQFFGPGTRLTVL.

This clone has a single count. CDR3 bases: TGTGCCTGGAGTGGGGGACAGGGCCCGTCGTTCTTC. It yields the protein CAWSGGQGPSFF. V usage is TRBV30 and J usage is TRBJ2-1; 9 positions match TRBD1. V gave up 1 base and J gave up 15 bases; unmatched junction bases: 7. This CDR3 has 12 residues. Germline assignment: CDR1 GTSNPN and CDR2 SVGIG (reference sequence).

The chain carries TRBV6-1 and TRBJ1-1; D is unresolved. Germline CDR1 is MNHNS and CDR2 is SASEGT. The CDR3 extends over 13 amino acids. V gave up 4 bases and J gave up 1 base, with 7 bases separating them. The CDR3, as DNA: TGTGCCAGCAGTGTGGTGGGGAACACTGAAGCTTTCTTT. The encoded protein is CASSVVGNTEAFF.

This CDR3 reads CASSSTTGVEQYF. CDR3 nucleotide sequence: TGTGCCAGCAGCTCCACTACAGGGGTTGAGCAGTACTTC. This rearrangement joins TRBV11-2 to TRBJ2-7; TRBD1 aligns across 7 bases. V lost 4 bases to trimming and J lost 7 bases; unmatched junction nucleotides: 7. The CDR3 loop spans 13 amino acids. Germline CDR1 SGHAT, CDR2 FQNNGV.

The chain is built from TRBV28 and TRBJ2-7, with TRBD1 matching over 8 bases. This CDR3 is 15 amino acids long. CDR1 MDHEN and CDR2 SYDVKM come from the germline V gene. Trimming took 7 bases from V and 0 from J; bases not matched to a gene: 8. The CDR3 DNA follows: TGTGCCAGCACCGCGGGACAGGCGAGCTCCTACGAGCAGTACTTC. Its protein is CASTAGQASSYEQYF.

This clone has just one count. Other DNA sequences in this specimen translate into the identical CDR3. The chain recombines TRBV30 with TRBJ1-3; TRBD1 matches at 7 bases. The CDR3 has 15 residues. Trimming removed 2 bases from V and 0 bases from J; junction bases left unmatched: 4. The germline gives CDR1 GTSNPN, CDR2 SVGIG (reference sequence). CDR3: CAWSRDRSSGNTIYF. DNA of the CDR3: TGTGCCTGGAGTAGGGACAGAAGCTCTGGAAACACCATATATTTT.

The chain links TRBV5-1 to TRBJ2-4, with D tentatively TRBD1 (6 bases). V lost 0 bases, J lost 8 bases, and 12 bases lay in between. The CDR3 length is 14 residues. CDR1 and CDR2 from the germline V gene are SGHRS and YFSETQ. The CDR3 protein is CASSLVGPGDIQYF. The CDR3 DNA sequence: TGCGCCAGCAGCTTGGTTGGCCCAGGGGACATTCAGTACTTC.

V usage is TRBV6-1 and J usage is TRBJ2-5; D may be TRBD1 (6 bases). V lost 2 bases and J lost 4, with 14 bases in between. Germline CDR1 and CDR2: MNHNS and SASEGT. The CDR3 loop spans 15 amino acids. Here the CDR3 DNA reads TGTGCCAGCAGTGAACTCAGGGGAGATGTAGAGACCCAGTACTTC. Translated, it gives CASSELRGDVETQYF.

Here the CDR3 DNA reads TGTGCCAGCACTCCCGGTGGGGGGTATGAGCAGTTCTTC. Translated: CASTPGGGYEQFF. J is TRBJ2-1 and V is TRBV6-6, with a weak D call TRBD2 (6 bases). The CDR3 extends over 13 amino acids. Trimming stripped 7 bases from V and 8 bases from J, with 15 bases between. Germline CDR1 and CDR2: MNHNY and SVGAGI (reference sequence).